This T cell receptor (beta chain) was documented in a study of metastatic and nonmetastatic thyroid tumors. Whole-study context: Repertoires were compared across blood and tumor or nodule tissue from malignant and benign thyroid patients.

Trimming took 7 bases from V and 6 from J, leaving 22 bases between them. CDR1 MNHNS and CDR2 SASEGT come from the germline V gene. This CDR3 is built from 15 residues. Each patient went into thyroid surgery without having received any treatment. Whole-study results and caveats: Across blood and tumor, TCR beta diversity in malignant thyroid tumors was reportedly significantly higher than in benign nodules.

TCRdb reassembled clones from the PCR reads with MiXCR. The sample has about 15,000 clones; about 35% are singletons. Remarks on this clone: The antigen is not known.

This chain connects TRBV6-1 to TRBJ2-7; D may be TRBD1 or TRBD2 (5 bases each). Sequencing was carried out using tumor tissue. The TCR comes from a male donor with papillary thyroid cancer or a benign thyroid nodule (not recorded which). Some clones in this sample may be carry-over from other donors' samples. CDR3 loop: CASTYLGTTGVEQYF. CDR3 in DNA: TGTGCCAGCACCTACCTAGGGACCACCGGAGTCGAGCAGTACTTC.